The clone carrying this TCR beta chain was detected ten times or more. Antigen unknown. The data belong to a study of human T cells and chemical hapten exposure. The CDR3 is made up of 18 amino acids. Original handling: Samples ranged from about 23,224 to 690,600 TCRs, with a median of about 96,000. MiXCR, applied by TCRdb to the RACE reads, yields one record per CDR3 protein. These V and J calls are TCRdb output, not the study's own analysis. The table lists a few hundred thousand distinct CDR3 sequences, over 6% of them singletons. Stated time point: patch test 2, 6 weeks after DPC sensitization. This sample's treatment: therapeutic diphenylcyclopropenone sensitization with weekly scalp DPC. Study conclusions and caveats: TCRs above 1 in 1000 frequency did not change with DPC sensitization.

The source was whole blood, collected in connection with sensitization to the hapten diphenylcyclopropenone (DPC). The gene calls are TRBV21-1 and TRBJ1-1; the DNA was not used to check the table's D call, TRBD1. TRBV21-1 is an annotated pseudogene. This receptor was identified in a young woman with alopecia areata. Some clones in this sample may be carry-over from other donors' samples. This CDR3 reads CASSKTDREGPMNTEAFF. The CDR3 region has the DNA TGTGCCAGCAGCAAAACCGACAGGGAGGGGCCCATGAACACTGAAGCTTTCTTT.